Here is one T cell receptor beta chain with its context. Naive CD8+ T cells carried a CD45RO-CCR7+CD27+CD95- phenotype. This sample stems from a study of CXCR3-negative and CXCR3-positive naive CD8 T cells. CDR3 length: 18 amino acids. Germline V CDR1 and CDR2: SQVTM, ANQGSEA. UMI-labeled TRB cDNA libraries were prepared by 5' RACE. TCRdb derives one entry per CDR3 protein from the 5' RACE reads, leaving out DNA. The specimen's table records about 62,000 distinct CDR3 sequences. The chain couples TRBV29-1 to TRBJ2-2; with no DNA, the TCRdb D assignment of TRBD1 cannot be verified. Sequencing was performed on naive CXCR3- CD8+ T cells from blood. Subset denoted: CD45RO-CCR7+CD27+CD95- naive CD8+ T cells lacking CXCR3 (TNR3-). The clonotype was recovered from a human donor in good health. Some clones in this sample may be carry-over from other donors' samples. The CDR3 loop reads CSVEGPSVGHPNTGELFF.